These T cell receptor beta chains were read from a single sample in a study of T-cell memory formation after mild COVID-19. MiXCR, run by TCRdb on the 5' RACE reads, gives a single entry per CDR3 protein. Counted here are roughly 35,000 distinct CDR3 sequences, approximately 8.3% occurring once; the ten biggest clones make up 25% to 30%. The sample comprised PBMCs or a T cell subset sorted from them (not recorded which). These receptors came from a young man who had mild COVID-19 (a few samples of this study predate the infection). Cell type and time point are not known. The CDR3 runs from the conserved cysteine through the conserved F or W. The D gene is left open where the match is weak. Only part of the rows carry a size: once, few, many, or a class if the clone is expanded.

size: many; V: TRBV6-6; D: .; J: TRBJ1-3; DNA: TGTGCCAGCAGTCCAGGGGTGGGAAACACCATATATTTT; CDR3: CASSPGVGNTIYF
size: many; V: TRBV7-2; D: .; J: TRBJ2-3; DNA: TGTGCCAGCAGCTTCCTAAGAGATACGCAGTATTTT; CDR3: CASSFLRDTQYF
size: .; V: TRBV5-6; D: .; J: TRBJ2-3; DNA: TGTGCCAGCAGCTTGGGTCCCCCCGAGGACTGGGGCACAGATACGCAGTATTTT; CDR3: CASSLGPPEDWGTDTQYF
size: many; V: TRBV5-1; D: .; J: TRBJ1-1; DNA: TGCGCCAGCAGCCCAGGGCTGGACACTGAAGCTTTCTTT; CDR3: CASSPGLDTEAFF
size: many; V: TRBV4-2; D: .; J: TRBJ1-3; DNA: TGTGCCAGCAGCCAAAACAGTCTCGGAAACACCATATATTTT; CDR3: CASSQNSLGNTIYF
size: many; V: TRBV7-2; D: TRBD1; J: TRBJ2-3; DNA: TGTGCCAGCAGCAACTCGGGACAGGCCACAGATACGCAGTATTTT; CDR3: CASSNSGQATDTQYF
size: many; V: TRBV5-1; D: TRBD2; J: TRBJ2-1; DNA: TGCGCCAGCAGCTTGGTCGGTAGCGGGTCTGAGCAGTTCTTC; CDR3: CASSLVGSGSEQFF
size: medium-sized; V: TRBV5-6; D: .; J: TRBJ2-3; DNA: TGTGCCAGCAGCTTGACGGACGGGAACCGAGTAGATACGCAGTATTTT; CDR3: CASSLTDGNRVDTQYF
size: .; V: TRBV3-1; D: .; J: TRBJ1-1; DNA: TGTGCCAGCAGCCAAGCCCCCCCGAACACTGAAGCTTTCTTT; CDR3: CASSQAPPNTEAFF
size: once; V: TRBV4-3; D: .; J: TRBJ2-4; DNA: TGCGCCAGCAGCCAAAGCTCGGGTCTAGCCAAAAACATTCAGTACTTC; CDR3: CASSQSSGLAKNIQYF
size: .; V: TRBV9; D: .; J: TRBJ1-6; DNA: TGTGCCAGCAGCCCCCCGGGTCGAGGTAATTCACCCCTCCACTTT; CDR3: CASSPPGRGNSPLHF
size: many; V: TRBV5-1; D: .; J: TRBJ2-7; DNA: TGCGCCAGCAGCTTTAATGAATACGAGCAGTACTTC; CDR3: CASSFNEYEQYF
size: few; V: TRBV2; D: .; J: TRBJ1-6; DNA: TGTGCCAGCAGTGACTGGGATTCACCCCTCCACTTT; CDR3: CASSDWDSPLHF
size: many; V: TRBV12-3/TRBV12-4; D: .; J: TRBJ2-5; DNA: TGTGCCAGCAGTCTGAGGACGGACCAAGAGACCCAGTACTTC; CDR3: CASSLRTDQETQYF
size: many; V: TRBV7-7; D: TRBD2; J: TRBJ2-2; DNA: TGTGCTAGCAGCCCAGGACTAGCGGGGGCCTCGTGGACCGGGGAGCTGTTTTTT; CDR3: CASSPGLAGASWTGELFF
size: many; V: TRBV5-5; D: .; J: TRBJ2-1; DNA: TGTGCCAGCAGCTTGTTCGGGCTTAATTCCGAAGGCGATGAGCAGTTCTTC; CDR3: CASSLFGLNSEGDEQFF
size: few; V: TRBV4-2; D: .; J: TRBJ2-5; DNA: TGTGCCAGCAGCCAAGATCCGGGGCCTGGGACCCAGTACTTC; CDR3: CASSQDPGPGTQYF
size: many; V: TRBV5-1; D: TRBD2; J: TRBJ2-1; DNA: TGCGCCAGCAGCTCCCGAGCTAGCGGGGGCTCCTACAATGAGCAGTTCTTC; CDR3: CASSSRASGGSYNEQFF
size: medium-sized; V: TRBV6-2/TRBV6-3; D: TRBD2; J: TRBJ2-5; DNA: TGTGCCAGCAGTTACGAGGGAGGGGTAGAGACCCAGTACTTC; CDR3: CASSYEGGVETQYF
size: many; V: TRBV5-5; D: .; J: TRBJ2-1; DNA: TGTGCCAGCAGCTTGGGAGAGTCCTACAATGAGCAGTTCTTC; CDR3: CASSLGESYNEQFF
size: many; V: TRBV7-3; D: .; J: TRBJ2-1; DNA: TGTGCCAGCAGCTTATGGGGCGGGGCGGACTCCTACAATGAGCAGTTCTTC; CDR3: CASSLWGGADSYNEQFF
size: many; V: TRBV7-3; D: .; J: TRBJ2-3; DNA: TGTGCCAGCAGCTTCACCGCCACAGATACGCAGTATTTT; CDR3: CASSFTATDTQYF
size: many; V: TRBV7-2; D: .; J: TRBJ1-3; DNA: TGTGCCAGCAGTCAGAGGGGTGATGGAAACACCATATATTTT; CDR3: CASSQRGDGNTIYF
size: many; V: TRBV18; D: .; J: TRBJ2-5; DNA: TGTGCCAGCTCACCACAGGGCCAAGAGACCCAGTACTTC; CDR3: CASSPQGQETQYF
size: many; V: TRBV20-1; D: .; J: TRBJ1-2; DNA: TGCAGGACCGACAGGCCTAACTATGGCTACACCTTC; CDR3: CRTDRPNYGYTF
size: few; V: TRBV29-1; D: .; J: TRBJ1-1; DNA: TGCAGCGCGTCTAGCGTGGGCACTGAAGCTTTCTTT; CDR3: CSASSVGTEAFF
size: many; V: TRBV7-2; D: .; J: TRBJ2-1; DNA: TGTGCCAGCAGCTTGGTGAAAGGGGGGGCCTACAATGAGCAGTTCTTC; CDR3: CASSLVKGGAYNEQFF
size: .; V: TRBV9; D: TRBD2; J: TRBJ2-3; DNA: TGTGCCAGCAGCCCCCCCGGGGGGGCCGGAGTTGATACGCAGTATTTT; CDR3: CASSPPGGAGVDTQYF
size: .; V: TRBV20-1; D: .; J: TRBJ1-2; DNA: TGCAGTGTTAGCGGTGCTACTAACTATGGCTACACCTTC; CDR3: CSVSGATNYGYTF
size: many; V: TRBV15; D: .; J: TRBJ2-5; DNA: TGTGCCACCAGCCGGGGCGGTGCCGAGACCCAGTACTTC; CDR3: CATSRGGAETQYF
size: many; V: TRBV20-1; D: .; J: TRBJ1-2; DNA: TGCAGTGCTAGAGATCTGGGGGCGTCTTCCGGCTACACCTTC; CDR3: CSARDLGASSGYTF